The 4 T cell receptor beta chains presented below share a single source sample, sequenced in a study of blood T cell repertoires in COVID-19. The assay was immunoSEQ multiplex PCR, and TCRdb's table has in-frame clones only and misses some. The table has a few hundred thousand clones, more than 75% seen once; the top ten hold about 0.93%. The sequencing input was peripheral blood. The receptors stem from a man between 35 and 55 years old with acute or convalescent COVID-19.

The chain recombines TRBV6-5 with TRBJ1-2; 8 bases align to TRBD1. The germline V gene encodes CDR1 MNHEY and CDR2 SVGAGI. The CDR3 sequence is 14 residues long. V lost 5 bases to trimming and J lost 4 bases; unmatched junction nucleotides: 6. The CDR3 loop is CASSRTGKGYGYTF. CDR3 DNA: TGTGCCAGCAGTCGGACAGGGAAGGGCTATGGCTACACCTTC.

The chain joins TRBV2 to TRBJ1-4, with 10 bases fitting TRBD1. The CDR3 spans 16 residues. The trim removed 8 bases at V and 1 base at J, leaving 7 bases unmatched. CDR1 and CDR2 from the germline V gene are SNHLY and FYNNEI. CDR3 region: CASGTGAGRTNEKLFF. The DNA of the CDR3 is TGTGCCAGCGGGACAGGGGCTGGGAGAACTAATGAAAAACTGTTTTTT. The full variable domain, completed using reference TRBV2 and TRBJ1-4, is EPEVTQTPSHQVTQMGQEVILRCVPISNHLYFYWYRQILGQKVEFLVSFYNNEISEKSEIFDDQFSVERPDGSNFTLKIRSTKLEDSAMYFCASGTGAGRTNEKLFFGSGTQLSVL.

The chain couples TRBV6-1 to TRBJ1-4; TRBD1 matches at 11 bases. CDR1 is MNHNS and CDR2 is SASEGT in the germline V gene. This CDR3 has 15 residues. V gave up 6 bases and J gave up 9 bases; unmatched junction bases: 9. Here the CDR3 DNA reads TGTGCCAGCAGCCTAGGACAGGGGGCTGAGAAAAAACTGTTTTTT. The encoded protein is CASSLGQGAEKKLFF.

This chain connects TRBV12-2 to TRBJ2-3; the listed D gene, TRBD2, was not tested against the DNA. TRBV12-2 is described as a pseudogene. CDR3 length: 16 amino acids. The CDR3: CASRPKGLAGADTQYF. In DNA form, the CDR3 reads TGTGCAAGTCGCCCTAAGGGACTAGCGGGGGCAGATACGCAGTATTTT.